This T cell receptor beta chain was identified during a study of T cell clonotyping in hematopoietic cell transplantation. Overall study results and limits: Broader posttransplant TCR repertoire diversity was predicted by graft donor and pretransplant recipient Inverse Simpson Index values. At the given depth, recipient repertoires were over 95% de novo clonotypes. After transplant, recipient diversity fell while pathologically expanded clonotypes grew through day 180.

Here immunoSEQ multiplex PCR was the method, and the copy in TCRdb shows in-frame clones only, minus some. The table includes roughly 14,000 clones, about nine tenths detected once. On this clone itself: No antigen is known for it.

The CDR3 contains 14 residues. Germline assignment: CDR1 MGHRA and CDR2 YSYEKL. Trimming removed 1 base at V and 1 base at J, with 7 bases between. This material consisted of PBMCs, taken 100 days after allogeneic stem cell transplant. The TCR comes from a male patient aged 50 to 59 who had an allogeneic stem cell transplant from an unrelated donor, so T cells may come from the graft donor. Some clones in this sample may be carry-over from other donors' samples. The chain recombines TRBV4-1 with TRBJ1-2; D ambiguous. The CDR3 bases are TGCGCCAGCAGCCAAGGGGTAATTAACTATGGCTACACCTTC. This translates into CASSQGVINYGYTF.